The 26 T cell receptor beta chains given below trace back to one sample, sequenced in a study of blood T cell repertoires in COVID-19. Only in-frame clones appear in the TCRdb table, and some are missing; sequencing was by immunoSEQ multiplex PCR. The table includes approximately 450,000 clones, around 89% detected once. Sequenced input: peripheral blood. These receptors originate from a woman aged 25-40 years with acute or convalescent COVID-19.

CDR3 sequence: CSVVSVQGETQYF. CDR3 nucleotide sequence: TGCAGCGTTGTTTCGGTCCAGGGGGAGACCCAGTACTTC. The V gene is TRBV29-1, the J gene TRBJ2-5; possible D gene TRBD1, 6 bases. Germline V gene sequence: CDR1 SQVTM, CDR2 ANQGSEA. V lost 4 bases, J lost 5 bases, and 14 bases lay in between. There are 13 residues in the CDR3.

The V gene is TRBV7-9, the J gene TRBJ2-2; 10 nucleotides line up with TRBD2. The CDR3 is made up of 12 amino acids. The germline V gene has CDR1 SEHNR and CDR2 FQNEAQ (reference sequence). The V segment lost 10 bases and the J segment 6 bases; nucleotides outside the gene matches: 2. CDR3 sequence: CAKLAGSGELFF. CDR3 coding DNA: TGTGCCAAACTAGCGGGGTCCGGGGAGCTGTTTTTT.

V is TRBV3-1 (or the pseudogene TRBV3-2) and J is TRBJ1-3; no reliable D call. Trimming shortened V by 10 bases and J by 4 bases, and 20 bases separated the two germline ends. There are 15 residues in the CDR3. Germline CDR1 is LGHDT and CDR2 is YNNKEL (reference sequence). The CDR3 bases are TGTGCCACCGAGGAGGCCGGCGAGCCAGGAAACACCATATATTTT. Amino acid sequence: CATEEAGEPGNTIYF.

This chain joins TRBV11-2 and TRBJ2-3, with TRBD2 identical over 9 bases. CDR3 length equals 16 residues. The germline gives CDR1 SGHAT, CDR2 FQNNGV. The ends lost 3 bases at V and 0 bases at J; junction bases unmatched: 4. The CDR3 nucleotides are TGTGCCAGCAGCTTCTTAGCGGGGGCTAGCACAGATACGCAGTATTTT. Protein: CASSFLAGASTDTQYF. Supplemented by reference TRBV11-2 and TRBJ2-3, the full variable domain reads EAGVAQSPRYKIIEKRQSVAFWCNPISGHATLYWYQQILGQGPKLLIQFQNNGVVDDSQLPKDRFSAERLKGVDSTLKIQPAKLEDSAVYLCASSFLAGASTDTQYFGPGTRLTVL.

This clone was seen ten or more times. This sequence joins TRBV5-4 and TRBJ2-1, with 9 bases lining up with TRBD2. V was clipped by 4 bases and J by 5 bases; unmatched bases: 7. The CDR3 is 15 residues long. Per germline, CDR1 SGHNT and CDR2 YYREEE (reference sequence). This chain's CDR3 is CASSQSSGRNNEQFF. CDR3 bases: TGTGCCAGCAGCCAGAGTAGCGGGAGAAACAATGAGCAGTTCTTC.

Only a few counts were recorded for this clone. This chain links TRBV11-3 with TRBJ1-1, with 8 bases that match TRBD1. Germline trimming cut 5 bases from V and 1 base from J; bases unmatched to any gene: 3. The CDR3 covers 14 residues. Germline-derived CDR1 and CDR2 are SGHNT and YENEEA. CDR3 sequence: CASSLTGANTEAFF. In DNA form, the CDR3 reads TGTGCCAGCAGCCTGACAGGGGCGAACACTGAAGCTTTCTTT.

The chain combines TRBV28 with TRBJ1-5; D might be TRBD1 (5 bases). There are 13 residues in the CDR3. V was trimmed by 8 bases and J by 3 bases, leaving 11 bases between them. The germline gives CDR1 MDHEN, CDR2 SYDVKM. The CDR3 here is CASGRGSNQPQHF. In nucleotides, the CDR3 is TGTGCCAGCGGTCGGGGGTCCAATCAGCCCCAGCATTTT.

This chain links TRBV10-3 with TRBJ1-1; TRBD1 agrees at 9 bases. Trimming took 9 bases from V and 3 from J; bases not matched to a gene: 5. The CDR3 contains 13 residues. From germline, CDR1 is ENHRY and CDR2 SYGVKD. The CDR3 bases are TGTGCCATACAGGGGGCATCGGACACTGAAGCTTTCTTT. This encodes CAIQGASDTEAFF.

The CDR3 bases are TGCGCCAGCAGCCACCGCGGGGTCTTGGGCACAGATACGCAGTATTTT. Translation gives CASSHRGVLGTDTQYF. The rearrangement uses TRBV4-1 and TRBJ2-3, with D possibly being TRBD2 (6 bases). V was trimmed by 3 bases and J by 1 base, leaving 14 bases between them. CDR3 length: 16 amino acids. Germline loops: CDR1 MGHRA, CDR2 YSYEKL.

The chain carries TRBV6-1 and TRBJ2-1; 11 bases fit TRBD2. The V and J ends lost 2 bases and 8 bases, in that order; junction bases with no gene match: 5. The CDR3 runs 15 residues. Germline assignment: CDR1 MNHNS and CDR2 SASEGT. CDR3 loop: CASSERSGGAYEQFF. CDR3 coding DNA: TGTGCCAGCAGTGAACGTAGCGGGGGGGCGTATGAGCAGTTCTTC.

The chain's CDR3 is CASGLGTSPIEQYF. CDR3 nucleotide sequence: TGCGCCAGCGGACTCGGAACTAGCCCAATCGAGCAGTACTTC. The chain has TRBV5-1 and TRBJ2-7; D perhaps matches TRBD2 (6 bases). CDR1 is SGHRS and CDR2 is YFSETQ in the germline V gene. The CDR3 runs 14 residues. Between the trimmed V and J ends, which lost 7 bases and 6 bases, there was a span of 20 bases.

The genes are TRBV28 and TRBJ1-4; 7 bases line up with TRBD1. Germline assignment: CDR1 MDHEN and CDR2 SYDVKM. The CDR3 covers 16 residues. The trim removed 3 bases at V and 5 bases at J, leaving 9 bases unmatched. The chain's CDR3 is CASSFPGQRQNEKLFF. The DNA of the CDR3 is TGTGCCAGCAGTTTTCCGGGACAGAGACAAAATGAAAAACTGTTTTTT.

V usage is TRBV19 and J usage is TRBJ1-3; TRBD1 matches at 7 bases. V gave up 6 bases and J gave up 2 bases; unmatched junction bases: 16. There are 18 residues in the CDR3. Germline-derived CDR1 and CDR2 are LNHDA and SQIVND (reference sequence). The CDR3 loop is CASSYEGQTIRTGNTIYF. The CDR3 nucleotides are TGTGCCAGTAGCTACGAGGGACAGACGATAAGAACTGGAAACACCATATATTTT. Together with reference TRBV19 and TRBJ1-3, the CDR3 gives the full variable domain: DGGITQSPKYLFRKEGQNVTLSCEQNLNHDAMYWYRQDPGQGLRLIYYSQIVNDFQKGDIAEGYSVSREKKESFPLTVTSAQKNPTAFYLCASSYEGQTIRTGNTIYFGEGSWLTVV.

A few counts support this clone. The CDR3 spells CATSRIDRIESPLHF. The DNA of the CDR3 is TGTGCCACCAGCAGAATAGACAGGATAGAGTCACCCCTCCACTTT. This chain uses TRBV15 with TRBJ1-6; perhaps TRBD1 as D (6 bases). This CDR3 is 15 amino acids long. V lost 2 bases to trimming and J lost 10 bases, with 15 bases between them. Per the germline V gene, CDR1 is LNHNV and CDR2 is YYDKDF (reference sequence).

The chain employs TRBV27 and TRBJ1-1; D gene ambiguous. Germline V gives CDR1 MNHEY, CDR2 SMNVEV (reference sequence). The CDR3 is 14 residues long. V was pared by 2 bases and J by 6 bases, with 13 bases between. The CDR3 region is CASSLTQLTSEAFF. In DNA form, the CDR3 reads TGTGCCAGCAGTTTAACGCAACTAACCTCTGAAGCTTTCTTT.

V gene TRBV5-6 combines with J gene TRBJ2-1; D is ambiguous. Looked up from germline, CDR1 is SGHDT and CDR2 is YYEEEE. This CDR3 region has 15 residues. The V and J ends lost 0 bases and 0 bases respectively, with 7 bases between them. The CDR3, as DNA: TGTGCCAGCAGCTTGGGACGGAGCTCCTACAATGAGCAGTTCTTC. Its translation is CASSLGRSSYNEQFF.

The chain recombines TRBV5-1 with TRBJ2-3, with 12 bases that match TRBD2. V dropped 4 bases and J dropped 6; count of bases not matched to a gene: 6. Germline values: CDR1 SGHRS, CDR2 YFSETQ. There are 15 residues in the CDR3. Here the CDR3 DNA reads TGCGCCAGCAGCCTCGGACTAGCGGGATACGATACGCAGTATTTT. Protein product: CASSLGLAGYDTQYF. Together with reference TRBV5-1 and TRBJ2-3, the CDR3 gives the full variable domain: KAGVTQTPRYLIKTRGQQVTLSCSPISGHRSVSWYQQTPGQGLQFLFEYFSETQRNKGNFPGRFSGRQFSNSRSEMNVSTLELGDSALYLCASSLGLAGYDTQYFGPGTRLTVL.

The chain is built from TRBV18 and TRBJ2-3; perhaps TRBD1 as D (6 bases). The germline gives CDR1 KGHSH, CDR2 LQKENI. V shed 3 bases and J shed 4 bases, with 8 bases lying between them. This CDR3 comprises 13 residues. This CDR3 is CASSPGQSDTQYF. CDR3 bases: TGTGCCAGCTCACCCGGACAGTCAGATACGCAGTATTTT.

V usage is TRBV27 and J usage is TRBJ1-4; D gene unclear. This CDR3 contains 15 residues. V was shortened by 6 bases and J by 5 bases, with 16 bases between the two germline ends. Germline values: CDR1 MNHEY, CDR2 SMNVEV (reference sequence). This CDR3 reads CASRYYPSSNEKLFF. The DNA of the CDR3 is TGTGCCAGCAGATACTACCCCAGTTCAAATGAAAAACTGTTTTTT.

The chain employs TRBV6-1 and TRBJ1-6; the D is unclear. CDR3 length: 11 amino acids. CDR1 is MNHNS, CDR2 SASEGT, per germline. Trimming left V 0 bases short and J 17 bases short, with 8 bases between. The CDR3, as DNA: TGTGCCAGCAGTGAAGCGGAGTTTTTCCACTTT. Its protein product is CASSEAEFFHF.

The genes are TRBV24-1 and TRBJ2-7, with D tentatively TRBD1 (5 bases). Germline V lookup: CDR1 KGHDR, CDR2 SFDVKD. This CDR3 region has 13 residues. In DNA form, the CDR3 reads TGTGCTACTGAGAACAGGTTATCCTACGAGCAGTACTTC. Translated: CATENRLSYEQYF.

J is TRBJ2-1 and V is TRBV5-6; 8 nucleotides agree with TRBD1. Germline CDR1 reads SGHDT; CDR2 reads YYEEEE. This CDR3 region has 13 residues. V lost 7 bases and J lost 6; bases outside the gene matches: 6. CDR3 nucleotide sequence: TGTGCCAGCCAAATAGACAGGGGCAATGAGCAGTTCTTC. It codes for CASQIDRGNEQFF.

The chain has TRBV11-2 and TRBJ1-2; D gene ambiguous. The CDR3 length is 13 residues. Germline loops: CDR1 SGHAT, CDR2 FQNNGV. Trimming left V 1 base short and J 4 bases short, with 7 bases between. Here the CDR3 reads CASSLGVSYGYTF. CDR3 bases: TGTGCCAGCAGCTTAGGAGTCTCCTATGGCTACACCTTC.

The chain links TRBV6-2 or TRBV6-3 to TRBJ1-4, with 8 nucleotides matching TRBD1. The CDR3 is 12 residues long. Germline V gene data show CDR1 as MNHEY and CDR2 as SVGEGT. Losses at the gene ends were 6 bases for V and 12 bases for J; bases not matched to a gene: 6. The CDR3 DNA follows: TGTGCCAGCAGCCTACAGGGGGTAGAACTGTTTTTT. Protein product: CASSLQGVELFF.

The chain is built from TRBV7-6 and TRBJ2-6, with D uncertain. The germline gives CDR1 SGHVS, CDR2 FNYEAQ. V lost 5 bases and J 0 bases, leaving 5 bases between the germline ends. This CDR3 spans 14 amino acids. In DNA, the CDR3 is TGTGCCAGCAGCGCTAGCTCTGGGGCCAACGTCCTGACTTTC. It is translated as CASSASSGANVLTF.

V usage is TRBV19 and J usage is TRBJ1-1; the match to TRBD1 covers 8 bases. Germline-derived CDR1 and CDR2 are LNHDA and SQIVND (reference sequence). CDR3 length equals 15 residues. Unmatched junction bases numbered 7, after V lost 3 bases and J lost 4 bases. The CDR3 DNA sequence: TGTGCCAGTAGTATCTCAGGGGGCGCCGGCACTGAAGCTTTCTTT. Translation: CASSISGGAGTEAFF.